This TCR beta chain was observed in a study of technical replicates of blood from a handful of donors. CDR1 and CDR2 from the germline V gene are SQVTM and ANQGSEA. This CDR3 is 13 amino acids long. Trimming took 7 bases from V and 1 from J; bases not matched to a gene: 5. The table came from immunoSEQ multiplex PCR; TCRdb's copy has only in-frame clones and leaves some out. The table records 70,000 to 90,000 clones, more than 80% of them present only once. J is TRBJ2-7 and V is TRBV29-1, with 9 bases matching TRBD2. Material: T cells isolated from PBMCs. This TCR was sampled from a human donor in good health. The CDR3, as DNA: TGCAGCGGACTAGCGGCTCCGTCCTACGAGCAGTACTTC. Translated, it gives CSGLAAPSYEQYF.